There are many counts of the clone carrying this T cell receptor beta chain. The antigen is unknown. These data come from a study of T cells in Graves' hyperthyroidism and ophthalmopathy. Findings and caveats of the study: Ophthalmopathy onset followed model prediction by a median approximately 6.2 months.

Amplification targeted TCR beta CDR3 regions from RNA transcripts. First-round RT-PCR targeting the TCR CDR3 was performed with the HTBI primer set. MiXCR was run by TCRdb on the multiplex PCR reads, yielding one entry per CDR3 protein. The sample includes a few hundred thousand distinct CDR3 sequences, about 15% of them seen just once. With a duration under 2 months, the hyperthyroidism was newly diagnosed in patients aged 18 to 65. The blood was taken when hyperthyroidism was first diagnosed, before any ophthalmopathy symptoms showed up. Fresh peripheral blood, about 9.9 ml, yielded the PBMCs. Deletions cut 7 bases from V and 8 bases from J, with 15 bases between. The CDR3 consists of 13 residues.

This TCR came from a woman between 25 and 40 years old with Graves' hyperthyroidism that later progressed to Graves' ophthalmopathy. This chain connects TRBV12-3 or TRBV12-4 to TRBJ2-1; no reliable D call. Sequenced: blood. The CDR3 is CASTETQKDEQFF. In DNA, the CDR3 is TGTGCCAGCACCGAAACTCAGAAGGATGAGCAGTTCTTC.